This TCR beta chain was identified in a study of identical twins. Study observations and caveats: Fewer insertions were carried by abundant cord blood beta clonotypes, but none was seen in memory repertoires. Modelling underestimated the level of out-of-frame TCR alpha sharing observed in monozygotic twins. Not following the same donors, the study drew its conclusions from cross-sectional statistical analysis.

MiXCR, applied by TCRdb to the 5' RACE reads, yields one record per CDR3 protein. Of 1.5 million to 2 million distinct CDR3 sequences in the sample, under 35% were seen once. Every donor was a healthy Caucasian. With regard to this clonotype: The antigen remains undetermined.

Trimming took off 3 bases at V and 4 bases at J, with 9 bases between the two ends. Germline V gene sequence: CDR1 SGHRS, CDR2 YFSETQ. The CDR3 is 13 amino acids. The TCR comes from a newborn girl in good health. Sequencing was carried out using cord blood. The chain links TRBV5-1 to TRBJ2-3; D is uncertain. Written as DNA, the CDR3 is TGCGCCAGCAGCTCGACCCTCCCAGATACGCAGTATTTT. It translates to CASSSTLPDTQYF.